This T cell receptor (beta chain) was documented in a study of T cells in Graves' hyperthyroidism and ophthalmopathy. Points from the study as a whole: The majority of expanded thyroid clonotypes above 0.001 also appeared in blood.

Uncontrolled infection, other autoimmune disease, pregnancy or lactation excluded patients. Diagnoses were established using clinical symptoms, serum thyroxine and TRAb, thyroid ultrasound and orbital computed tomography. This clonotype was counted between two and nine times. The antigen is unknown. RNA transcripts were the template for amplifying TCR beta CDR3 regions. First-round RT-PCR of the TCR CDR3 relied on the HTBI primer set. Via MiXCR, TCRdb re-called the multiplex PCR reads, giving one row per CDR3 protein. The repertoire holds approximately 300,000 distinct CDR3 sequences, roughly 19% seen once, with less than 40% in the top ten. The ends were cut back, 1 base at V and 8 bases at J, with 15 bases in the middle. The CDR3 has 15 amino acids. CDR1 SGHDT and CDR2 YYEEEE come from the germline V gene.

Sequenced input: blood. V gene TRBV5-6 combines with J gene TRBJ1-4; possibly TRBD1 for D (5 bases). The receptor's source is a man aged 45 to 65 with Graves' ophthalmopathy. The CDR3 DNA sequence: TGTGCCAGCAGCTTGAAGCCCAGGGAGCGAGAAAAACTGTTTTTT. Translation: CASSLKPREREKLFF.